A selection of T cell receptor beta chains follows, all from one sample in a study of shared clonotypes between healthy human individuals. TCRdb's table, derived via immunoSEQ multiplex PCR, lists solely in-frame clones and lacks some. The sample lists under 600,000 clones, around 78% seen once, with 12% in the top ten. Source material: PBMCs. The origin of the receptors is a woman aged 40 to 50 in good health. Some clones in this sample may be carry-over from other donors' samples. Each CDR3 is given with its conserved first and last residue. A D gene is named only where the DNA matches it firmly. Size tells how often a clone was seen (once, few, many) or the class of an expanded clone, and some rows leave it out.

j_gene: TRBJ2-7
v_gene: TRBV7-2
abundance: NA
d_gene: TRBD2
CDR3nt: TGTGCCAGCAGCTCAGGACTAGCGGGCGAGCAGTACTTC
CDR3aa: CASSSGLAGEQYF

j_gene: TRBJ2-1
v_gene: TRBV4-2
abundance: NA
d_gene: TRBD2
CDR3nt: TGTGCCAGCAGTGACGACGCGGGAGGGCAGGATGAGCAGTTCTTC
CDR3aa: CASSDDAGGQDEQFF

j_gene: TRBJ1-1
v_gene: TRBV30
abundance: medium-sized
d_gene: NA
CDR3nt: TGTGCCTGGAGGGACTCGCCGGCGGGCACTGAAGCTTTCTTT
CDR3aa: CAWRDSPAGTEAFF

j_gene: TRBJ2-7
v_gene: TRBV1
abundance: NA
d_gene: NA
CDR3nt: TGCACCAGCGGGTTTCGGGTAGCGGGAGTATGTGCCTACGAGCAGTACTTC
CDR3aa: CTSGFRVAGVCAYEQYF

j_gene: TRBJ2-1
v_gene: TRBV29-1
abundance: NA
d_gene: TRBD2
CDR3nt: TGCAGCGTTGGAAGGATTCGGCTAGCGGGAGGGCCGGGCGATGAGCAGTTCTTC
CDR3aa: CSVGRIRLAGGPGDEQFF

j_gene: TRBJ1-3
v_gene: TRBV4-1
abundance: NA
d_gene: TRBD1
CDR3nt: TGCGCCAGCAGCCCGACAGGGGTTGGAAACACCATATATTTT
CDR3aa: CASSPTGVGNTIYF

j_gene: TRBJ2-1
v_gene: TRBV5-4
abundance: NA
d_gene: TRBD2
CDR3nt: TGTGCCAGCAGCTTGGCCGGACTAGCCCGGAATGAGCAGTTCTTC
CDR3aa: CASSLAGLARNEQFF

j_gene: TRBJ1-3
v_gene: TRBV30
abundance: NA
d_gene: NA
CDR3nt: TGTGCCTGGAGTGGAGGAGGAAACACCATATATTTT
CDR3aa: CAWSGGGNTIYF

j_gene: TRBJ1-5
v_gene: TRBV10-3
abundance: NA
d_gene: NA
CDR3nt: TGTGCCATCAGTGAGAATACGCAGGCCCAGCCCCAGCATTTT
CDR3aa: CAISENTQAQPQHF

j_gene: TRBJ2-1
v_gene: TRBV7-2
abundance: NA
d_gene: NA
CDR3nt: TGTGCCAGCAGCTTAGATTATAGGACTCCCCAGCAGTTCTTC
CDR3aa: CASSLDYRTPQQFF

j_gene: TRBJ1-5
v_gene: TRBV5-4
abundance: few
d_gene: NA
CDR3nt: TGTGCCAGCAGCCCCGGGACGGAATACAATCAGCCCCAGCATTTT
CDR3aa: CASSPGTEYNQPQHF

j_gene: TRBJ2-7
v_gene: TRBV28
abundance: NA
d_gene: TRBD2
CDR3nt: TGTGCCAGCAGTGTTAGAGCGGGGTTCCCCTACGAGCAGTACTTC
CDR3aa: CASSVRAGFPYEQYF

j_gene: TRBJ2-2
v_gene: TRBV7-9
abundance: few
d_gene: TRBD2
CDR3nt: TGTGCCAGCAGCCTCGATCTAGCGGGAGGGAACACCGGGGAGCTGTTTTTT
CDR3aa: CASSLDLAGGNTGELFF

j_gene: TRBJ1-3
v_gene: TRBV2
abundance: NA
d_gene: TRBD1
CDR3nt: TGTGCCAGCACGTCGGGGACAGGATCTGGAAACACCATATATTTT
CDR3aa: CASTSGTGSGNTIYF

j_gene: TRBJ1-1
v_gene: TRBV4-1
abundance: NA
d_gene: NA
CDR3nt: TGCGCCAGCAGCCAAGATCGGTTGGGGGTTTACACTGAAGCTTTCTTT
CDR3aa: CASSQDRLGVYTEAFF

j_gene: TRBJ1-3
v_gene: TRBV11-2
abundance: NA
d_gene: NA
CDR3nt: TGTGCCAGCAGATTCGGGCCCGGCAGGACCTTCTCTGGAAACACCATATATTTT
CDR3aa: CASRFGPGRTFSGNTIYF

j_gene: TRBJ1-6
v_gene: TRBV11-2
abundance: NA
d_gene: NA
CDR3nt: TGTGCCAGCAGCGCATTGGGGGACTATAATTCACCCCTCCACTTT
CDR3aa: CASSALGDYNSPLHF

j_gene: TRBJ1-1
v_gene: TRBV20-1
abundance: NA
d_gene: NA
CDR3nt: TGCAGTGCCATGACGGTCACTGAAGCTTTCTTT
CDR3aa: CSAMTVTEAFF

j_gene: TRBJ2-2
v_gene: TRBV5-8
abundance: NA
d_gene: NA
CDR3nt: TGTGCCAGCAGCTTGGCTGGTCTCCCCAACACCGGGGAGCTGTTTTTT
CDR3aa: CASSLAGLPNTGELFF

j_gene: TRBJ2-2
v_gene: TRBV7-2
abundance: few
d_gene: TRBD2
CDR3nt: TGTGCCAGCAGCTTAGTTAGCGGGAGAGGTGGCACCGGGGAGCTGTTTTTT
CDR3aa: CASSLVSGRGGTGELFF

j_gene: TRBJ1-2
v_gene: TRBV20-1
abundance: NA
d_gene: NA
CDR3nt: TGCAGTGCTAGTCCAAACTATGGCTACACCTTC
CDR3aa: CSASPNYGYTF

j_gene: TRBJ2-1
v_gene: TRBV18
abundance: NA
d_gene: NA
CDR3nt: TGTGCCAGCTCACCTTCTTACAGGACCAGCTCCTACAATGAGCAGTTCTTC
CDR3aa: CASSPSYRTSSYNEQFF

j_gene: TRBJ1-1
v_gene: TRBV18
abundance: NA
d_gene: TRBD1
CDR3nt: TGTGCCAGCTCACCACCTCTCAGGGGGCTTGAAGCTTTCTTT
CDR3aa: CASSPPLRGLEAFF

j_gene: TRBJ1-2
v_gene: TRBV6-5
abundance: NA
d_gene: NA
CDR3nt: TGTGCCAGCAGTGAGGACGGTAACTATGGCTACACCTTC
CDR3aa: CASSEDGNYGYTF

j_gene: TRBJ1-3
v_gene: TRBV7-9
abundance: many
d_gene: NA
CDR3nt: TGTGCCAGCAGCTTCGACCCCTCTGGAAACACCATATATTTT
CDR3aa: CASSFDPSGNTIYF

j_gene: TRBJ2-5
v_gene: TRBV4-1
abundance: NA
d_gene: NA
CDR3nt: TGCGCCAGCAGCCGGGGGGCTTGGGAGACCCAGTACTTC
CDR3aa: CASSRGAWETQYF

j_gene: TRBJ2-1
v_gene: TRBV6-5
abundance: NA
d_gene: TRBD1
CDR3nt: TGTGCCAGCAGCCCTCAAGGGGGCCCCTACAATGAGCAGTTCTTC
CDR3aa: CASSPQGGPYNEQFF

j_gene: TRBJ2-1
v_gene: TRBV7-9
abundance: NA
d_gene: TRBD2
CDR3nt: TGTGCCAGCAGCTTAGCCATGGGAGGGCGAAATGAGCAGTTCTTC
CDR3aa: CASSLAMGGRNEQFF

j_gene: TRBJ2-1
v_gene: TRBV7-3
abundance: NA
d_gene: NA
CDR3nt: TGTGCCAGCAGCTTAGATGTGTCCAATGAGCAGTTCTTC
CDR3aa: CASSLDVSNEQFF

j_gene: TRBJ1-5
v_gene: TRBV7-9
abundance: NA
d_gene: NA
CDR3nt: TGTGCCAGCAGCCCCGGACGGCATCAGCCCCAGCATTTT
CDR3aa: CASSPGRHQPQHF

j_gene: TRBJ2-3
v_gene: TRBV7-3
abundance: NA
d_gene: NA
CDR3nt: TGTGCCAGCAGCTTAAGGGGGGCTCCCACAGATACGCAGTATTTT
CDR3aa: CASSLRGAPTDTQYF

j_gene: TRBJ2-1
v_gene: TRBV2
abundance: NA
d_gene: TRBD2
CDR3nt: TGTGCCAGCAGCTTGGGACTAGCGGCCTACAATGAGCAGTTCTTC
CDR3aa: CASSLGLAAYNEQFF

j_gene: TRBJ2-7
v_gene: TRBV15
abundance: once
d_gene: NA
CDR3nt: TGTGCCACCAGCAGCTCGGGAGTCTCCTACGAGCAGTACTTC
CDR3aa: CATSSSGVSYEQYF

j_gene: TRBJ1-3
v_gene: TRBV30
abundance: NA
d_gene: NA
CDR3nt: TGTGCCTGGAGTCGAGACGGAAACACCATATATTTT
CDR3aa: CAWSRDGNTIYF

j_gene: TRBJ2-3
v_gene: TRBV27
abundance: NA
d_gene: NA
CDR3nt: TGTGCCAGCAGTTTTGGGCGACGAGATACGCAGTATTTT
CDR3aa: CASSFGRRDTQYF

j_gene: TRBJ2-7
v_gene: TRBV30
abundance: NA
d_gene: TRBD2
CDR3nt: TGTGCCTGGAGTCCCGGGACTATAAGTTGGGTATCCGAGCAGTACTTC
CDR3aa: CAWSPGTISWVSEQYF

j_gene: TRBJ1-2
v_gene: TRBV20-1
abundance: once
d_gene: NA
CDR3nt: TGCAGTGCGCCCTTGGGTGGTGGCTACACCTTC
CDR3aa: CSAPLGGGYTF

j_gene: TRBJ2-1
v_gene: TRBV7-9
abundance: NA
d_gene: TRBD1
CDR3nt: TGTGCCAGCAGCATCGGACAGGGGGCGGGAAATGAGCAGTTCTTC
CDR3aa: CASSIGQGAGNEQFF

j_gene: TRBJ2-7
v_gene: TRBV28
abundance: NA
d_gene: TRBD2
CDR3nt: TGTGCCAGCAGTCCTTTGACTAGCGGAGGCGCGGGACAGTACTTC
CDR3aa: CASSPLTSGGAGQYF

j_gene: TRBJ2-3
v_gene: TRBV9
abundance: NA
d_gene: NA
CDR3nt: TGTGCCAGCAGCGTAGTAGGCTCCACAGATACGCAGTATTTT
CDR3aa: CASSVVGSTDTQYF

j_gene: TRBJ2-1
v_gene: TRBV10-2
abundance: NA
d_gene: TRBD1
CDR3nt: TGCGCCAGCAGTCGAGACAGGGTTCGGTATGAGCAGTTCTTC
CDR3aa: CASSRDRVRYEQFF

j_gene: TRBJ2-3
v_gene: TRBV19
abundance: NA
d_gene: TRBD2
CDR3nt: TGTGCCAGTAGTTTTAGCGGGAGTAGAGATACGCAGTATTTT
CDR3aa: CASSFSGSRDTQYF

j_gene: TRBJ2-5
v_gene: TRBV2
abundance: NA
d_gene: NA
CDR3nt: TGTGCCAGCAGTGGACAGGACGGAGGGCCAGGGACCCAGTACTTC
CDR3aa: CASSGQDGGPGTQYF

j_gene: TRBJ2-2
v_gene: TRBV11-2
abundance: NA
d_gene: NA
CDR3nt: TGTGCCAGCAGGGGGGGAGTCGGGGAGCTGTTTTTT
CDR3aa: CASRGGVGELFF

j_gene: TRBJ2-1
v_gene: TRBV7-9
abundance: NA
d_gene: TRBD2
CDR3nt: TGTGCCAGCAGGCGTCTAGCGGGCCACAATGAGCAGTTCTTC
CDR3aa: CASRRLAGHNEQFF

j_gene: TRBJ2-2
v_gene: TRBV30
abundance: NA
d_gene: NA
CDR3nt: TGTGCCTGGAATCGGGGGACCGGGGAGCTGTTTTTT
CDR3aa: CAWNRGTGELFF

j_gene: TRBJ2-1
v_gene: TRBV13
abundance: NA
d_gene: NA
CDR3nt: TGTGCCAGCAGCTCACTGCGGTACAATGAGCAGTTCTTC
CDR3aa: CASSSLRYNEQFF

j_gene: TRBJ2-2
v_gene: TRBV9
abundance: NA
d_gene: NA
CDR3nt: TGTGCCAGCAGCGTAGGGGGAGTACGGGGCGGGGAGCTGTTTTTT
CDR3aa: CASSVGGVRGGELFF

j_gene: TRBJ2-1
v_gene: TRBV18
abundance: NA
d_gene: NA
CDR3nt: TGTGCCAGCTCGCCACGTGGGGGAGACGACAATGAGCAGTTCTTC
CDR3aa: CASSPRGGDDNEQFF

j_gene: TRBJ1-1
v_gene: TRBV4-3
abundance: NA
d_gene: NA
CDR3nt: TGCGCCAGCAGCCAAGAGGGGTTCTCTTTGGCCTTCTTT
CDR3aa: CASSQEGFSLAFF

j_gene: TRBJ2-5
v_gene: TRBV4-1
abundance: NA
d_gene: TRBD1
CDR3nt: TGCGCCAGCAGCCAAGCAACACGGACAGGGGGCGAGGAGACCCAGTACTTC
CDR3aa: CASSQATRTGGEETQYF

j_gene: TRBJ2-6
v_gene: TRBV27
abundance: NA
d_gene: TRBD2
CDR3nt: TGTGCCAGCAGTCCACCCCCGGGAGGGGCTGGGGCCAACGTCCTGACTTTC
CDR3aa: CASSPPPGGAGANVLTF

j_gene: TRBJ1-2
v_gene: TRBV18
abundance: NA
d_gene: TRBD1
CDR3nt: TGTGCCAGCTCACCAGCCGGACAGGGGGCCTATGGCTACACCTTC
CDR3aa: CASSPAGQGAYGYTF

j_gene: TRBJ2-7
v_gene: TRBV13
abundance: NA
d_gene: TRBD2
CDR3nt: TGTGCCAGCAGCTCCCAAGCGGGAAGGGGTTACGAGCAGTACTTC
CDR3aa: CASSSQAGRGYEQYF

j_gene: TRBJ2-1
v_gene: TRBV19
abundance: NA
d_gene: NA
CDR3nt: TGTGCCACTTCGGGAGCTTTCCTCGGGAGTGAGCAGTTCTTC
CDR3aa: CATSGAFLGSEQFF

j_gene: TRBJ1-5
v_gene: TRBV6-1
abundance: NA
d_gene: NA
CDR3nt: TGTGCCAGCAGTGAAAACGGCAATCAGCCCCAGCATTTT
CDR3aa: CASSENGNQPQHF

j_gene: TRBJ2-2
v_gene: TRBV7-3
abundance: NA
d_gene: NA
CDR3nt: TGTGCCAGCAGCCTCGGTTCCGGGGAGCTGTTTTTT
CDR3aa: CASSLGSGELFF

j_gene: TRBJ2-3
v_gene: TRBV2
abundance: NA
d_gene: NA
CDR3nt: TGTGCCAGCAGATCGGGTGATACGCAGTATTTT
CDR3aa: CASRSGDTQYF